This T cell receptor (beta chain) emerged from a study of shared clonotypes between healthy human individuals. Study information: Donor composition was a couple of women and a few men, aged 18 to 49.

Notes on the study in general: Sharing of clonotypes among donors was expected to vary with sequencing depth. Depth was large, yet rarefaction showed that sorted-subset sequencing was incomplete.

Note on this clone: Its antigen is not known.

Germline V gene data show CDR1 as SGDLS and CDR2 as YYNGEE. The V segment lost 4 bases and the J segment 6 bases; nucleotides outside the gene matches: 5. This CDR3 has 15 amino acids. There were only Caucasian adults among the donors, and all lived in Nashville, Tennessee. Some clones are missing from TCRdb's copy, which holds only in-frame ones; the method was immunoSEQ multiplex PCR. The sample gives about 1.1 million clones, about 80% of which show up once; 0.89% is in the top ten. The sequenced sample consisted of memory CD4+ T cells from PBMCs. Specified subset: CD45RA-negative fraction. This receptor was taken from a man between 18 and 29 years old in good health. Some clones in this sample may be carry-over from other donors' samples. This chain uses TRBV9 with TRBJ2-7; 15 bases align to TRBD2. In DNA, the CDR3 is TGTGCCAGCAGCTTCGGGGGACTAGCGGGAGGCGAGCAGTACTTC. This gives the protein CASSFGGLAGGEQYF.